This T cell receptor beta chain was obtained from a study of T cell responses to AZD1222 COVID-19 vaccine. Whole-study results and caveats: Repertoires were obtained only post-peak T cell response. Clonal diversity was possibly underestimated; the donors were predominantly white British and more often female. Baseline serology detected seropositivity in only 5 to 7 AZD1222 recipients. CD4 TCRs linked to vaccination spanned spike, dominating at 160-218 and 743-854.

A word on this clone: Its antigen is unknown.

The method was immunoSEQ multiplex PCR; TCRdb's version includes in-frame clones alone and lacks a portion of them. The sample holds 95,000 to 120,000 clones, 86% seen once. Trimming cost V 1 base and J 7 bases; bases outside gene matches: 8. Germline V CDR1 and CDR2: SGHAT, FQDESV (reference sequence). The CDR3 sequence is 16 residues long. This chain connects TRBV11-1 to TRBJ2-2; 8 nucleotides line up with TRBD2. This sequence originates from an adult in good health. The input for sequencing was peripheral blood, taken on day 0 of AZD1222 vaccination. The CDR3 here is CASSLEAGAQGGELFF. The CDR3 DNA sequence: TGTGCCAGCAGCTTAGAAGCGGGGGCGCAGGGCGGGGAGCTGTTTTTT.